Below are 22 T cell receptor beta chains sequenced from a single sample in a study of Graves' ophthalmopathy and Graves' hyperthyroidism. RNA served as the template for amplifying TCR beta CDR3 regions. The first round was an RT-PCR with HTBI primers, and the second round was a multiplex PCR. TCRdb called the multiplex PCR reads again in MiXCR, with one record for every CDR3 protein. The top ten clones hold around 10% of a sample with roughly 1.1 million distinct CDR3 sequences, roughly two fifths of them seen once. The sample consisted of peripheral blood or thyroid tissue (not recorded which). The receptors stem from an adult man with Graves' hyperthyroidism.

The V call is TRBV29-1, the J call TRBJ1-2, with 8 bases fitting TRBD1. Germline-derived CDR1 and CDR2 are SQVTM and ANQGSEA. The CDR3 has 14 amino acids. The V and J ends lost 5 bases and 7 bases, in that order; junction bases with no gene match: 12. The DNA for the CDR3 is TGCAGCGTTCGTCGACAGGGGTTGCAAGCTGGCTACACCTTC. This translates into CSVRRQGLQAGYTF.

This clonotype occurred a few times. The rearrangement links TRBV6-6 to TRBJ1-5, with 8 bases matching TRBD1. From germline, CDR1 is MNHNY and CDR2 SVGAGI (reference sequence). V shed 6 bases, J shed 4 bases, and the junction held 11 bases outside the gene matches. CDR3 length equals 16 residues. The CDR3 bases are TGTGCCAGCAGACCCTCCCAGACAGGGGTAAATCAGCCCCAGCATTTT. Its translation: CASRPSQTGVNQPQHF.

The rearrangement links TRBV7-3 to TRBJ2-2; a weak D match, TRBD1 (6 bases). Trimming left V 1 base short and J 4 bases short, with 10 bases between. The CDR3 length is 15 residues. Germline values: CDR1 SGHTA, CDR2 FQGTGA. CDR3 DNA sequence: TGTGCCAGCAGCTTAAAGGACAGACCCACCGGGGAGCTGTTTTTT. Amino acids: CASSLKDRPTGELFF.

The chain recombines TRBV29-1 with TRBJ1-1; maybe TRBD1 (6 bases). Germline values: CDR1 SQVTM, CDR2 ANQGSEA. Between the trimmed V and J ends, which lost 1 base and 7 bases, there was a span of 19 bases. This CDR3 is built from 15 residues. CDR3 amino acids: CSVEGWSGGAVEAFF. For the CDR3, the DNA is TGCAGCGTTGAAGGGTGGTCGGGGGGCGCGGTTGAAGCTTTCTTT.

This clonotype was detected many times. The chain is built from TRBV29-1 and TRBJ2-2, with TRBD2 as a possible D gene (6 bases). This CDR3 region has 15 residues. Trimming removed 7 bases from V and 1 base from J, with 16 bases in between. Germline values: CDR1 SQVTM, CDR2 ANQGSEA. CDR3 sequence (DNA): TGCAGCGCCTACTCGTGGCGGGAGAACACCGGGGAGCTGTTTTTT. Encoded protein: CSAYSWRENTGELFF.

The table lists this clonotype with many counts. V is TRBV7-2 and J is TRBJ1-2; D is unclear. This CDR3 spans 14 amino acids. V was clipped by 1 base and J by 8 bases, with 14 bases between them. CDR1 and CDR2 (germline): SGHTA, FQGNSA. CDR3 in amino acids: CASSLVMGREGYTF. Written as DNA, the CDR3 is TGTGCCAGCAGCTTAGTTATGGGGAGGGAAGGCTACACCTTC. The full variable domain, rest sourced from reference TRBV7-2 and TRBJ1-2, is GAGVSQSPSNKVTEKGKDVELRCDPISGHTALYWYRQSLGQGLEFLIYFQGNSAPDKSGLPSDRFSAERTGGSVSTLTIQRTQQEDSAVYLCASSLVMGREGYTFGSGTRLTVV.

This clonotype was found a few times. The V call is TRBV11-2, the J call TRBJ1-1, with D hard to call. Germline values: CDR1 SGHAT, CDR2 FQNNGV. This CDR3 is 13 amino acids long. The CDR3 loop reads CASRLGENTEAFF. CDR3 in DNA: TGTGCGAGCCGACTAGGAGAGAACACTGAAGCTTTCTTT.

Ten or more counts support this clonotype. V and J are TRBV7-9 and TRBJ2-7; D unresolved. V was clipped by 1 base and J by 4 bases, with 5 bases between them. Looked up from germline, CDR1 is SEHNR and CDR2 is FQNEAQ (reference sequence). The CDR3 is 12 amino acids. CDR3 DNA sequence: TGTGCCAGCAGCTTAGAGGTTTACGAGCAGTACTTC. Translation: CASSLEVYEQYF.

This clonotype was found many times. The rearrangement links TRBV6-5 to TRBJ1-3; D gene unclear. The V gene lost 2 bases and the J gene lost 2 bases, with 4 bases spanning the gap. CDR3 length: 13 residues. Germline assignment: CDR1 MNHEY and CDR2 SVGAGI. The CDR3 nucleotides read TGTGCCAGCAGTTACGGTGCTGGAAACACCATATATTTT. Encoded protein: CASSYGAGNTIYF.

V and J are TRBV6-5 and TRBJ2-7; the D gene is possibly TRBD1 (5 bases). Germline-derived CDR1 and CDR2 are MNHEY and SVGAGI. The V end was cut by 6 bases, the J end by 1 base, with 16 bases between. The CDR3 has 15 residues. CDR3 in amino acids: CASSSPGHGSYEQYF. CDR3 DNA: TGTGCCAGCAGCTCCCCCGGACACGGTTCCTACGAGCAGTACTTC.

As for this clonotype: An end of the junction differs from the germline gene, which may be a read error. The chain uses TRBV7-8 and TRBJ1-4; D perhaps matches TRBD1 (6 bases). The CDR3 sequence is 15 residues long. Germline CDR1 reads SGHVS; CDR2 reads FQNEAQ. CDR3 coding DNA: TGCGCCAGCAGCCAAGGTGGCGGGGGCGGTGAAAAACTGTTTTTT. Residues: CASSQGGGGGEKLFF.

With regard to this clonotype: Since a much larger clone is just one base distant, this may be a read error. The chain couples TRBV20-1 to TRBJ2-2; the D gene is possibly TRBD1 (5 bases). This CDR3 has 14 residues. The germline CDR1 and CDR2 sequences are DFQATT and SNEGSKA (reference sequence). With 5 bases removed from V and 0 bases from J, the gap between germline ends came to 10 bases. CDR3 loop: CSAVRTPNTGELFF. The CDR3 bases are TGCAGTGCTGTAAGGACACCGAACACCGGGGAGCTGTTTTTT.

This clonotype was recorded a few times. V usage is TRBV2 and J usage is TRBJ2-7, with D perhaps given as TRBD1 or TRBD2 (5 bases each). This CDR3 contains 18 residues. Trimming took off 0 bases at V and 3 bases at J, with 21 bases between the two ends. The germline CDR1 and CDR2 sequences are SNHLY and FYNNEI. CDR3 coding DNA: TGTGCCAGCAGTGAAGCGTCCCTAACCGGGACGTTATTCTACGAGCAGTACTTC. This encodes CASSEASLTGTLFYEQYF.

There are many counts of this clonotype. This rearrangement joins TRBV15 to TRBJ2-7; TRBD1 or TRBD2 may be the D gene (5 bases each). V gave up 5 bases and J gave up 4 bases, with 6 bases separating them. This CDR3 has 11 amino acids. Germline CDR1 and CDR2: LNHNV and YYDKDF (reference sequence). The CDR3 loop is CATSEGYEQYF. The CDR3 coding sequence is TGTGCCACCAGCGAGGGGTACGAGCAGTACTTC.

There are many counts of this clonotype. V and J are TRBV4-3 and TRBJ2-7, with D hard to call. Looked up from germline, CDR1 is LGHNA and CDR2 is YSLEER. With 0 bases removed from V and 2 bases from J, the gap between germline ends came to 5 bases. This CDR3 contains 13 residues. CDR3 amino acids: CASSQDGPYEQYF. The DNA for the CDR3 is TGCGCCAGCAGCCAAGATGGGCCCTACGAGCAGTACTTC.

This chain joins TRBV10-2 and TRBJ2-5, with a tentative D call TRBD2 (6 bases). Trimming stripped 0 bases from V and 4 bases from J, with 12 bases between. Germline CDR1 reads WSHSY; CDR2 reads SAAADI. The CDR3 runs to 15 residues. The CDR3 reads CASSESKSRGETQYF. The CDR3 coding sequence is TGCGCCAGCAGTGAGTCGAAGTCGCGGGGAGAGACCCAGTACTTC.

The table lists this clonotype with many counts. In DNA form, the CDR3 reads TGCAGCGTTGACCCCCGGGACAGGGGGCTCGGCTACACCTTC. It is translated as CSVDPRDRGLGYTF. The genes are TRBV29-1 and TRBJ1-2, with TRBD1 identical over 12 bases. This CDR3 has 14 residues. Per germline, CDR1 SQVTM and CDR2 ANQGSEA. V was clipped by 3 bases and J by 8 bases; unmatched bases: 7.

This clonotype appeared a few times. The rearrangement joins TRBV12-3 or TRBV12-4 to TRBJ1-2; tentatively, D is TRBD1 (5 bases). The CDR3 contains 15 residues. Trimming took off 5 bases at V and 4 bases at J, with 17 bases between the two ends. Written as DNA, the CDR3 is TGTGCCAGCAGTGGGGACCGAAGTCACCCCTATGGCTACACCTTC. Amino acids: CASSGDRSHPYGYTF.

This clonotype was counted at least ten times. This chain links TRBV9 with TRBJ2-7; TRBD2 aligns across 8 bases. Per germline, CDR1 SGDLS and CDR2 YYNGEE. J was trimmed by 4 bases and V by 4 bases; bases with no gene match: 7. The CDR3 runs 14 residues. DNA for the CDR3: TGTGCCAGCAGCCTCAGCGGGAGTATATACGAGCAGTACTTC. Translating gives CASSLSGSIYEQYF.

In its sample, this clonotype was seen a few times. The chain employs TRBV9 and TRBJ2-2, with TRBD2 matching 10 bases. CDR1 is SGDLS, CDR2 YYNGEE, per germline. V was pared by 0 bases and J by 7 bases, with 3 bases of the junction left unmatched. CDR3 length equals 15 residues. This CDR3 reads CASSVASGGIGELFF. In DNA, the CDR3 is TGTGCCAGCAGCGTAGCTAGCGGGGGAATCGGGGAGCTGTTTTTT.

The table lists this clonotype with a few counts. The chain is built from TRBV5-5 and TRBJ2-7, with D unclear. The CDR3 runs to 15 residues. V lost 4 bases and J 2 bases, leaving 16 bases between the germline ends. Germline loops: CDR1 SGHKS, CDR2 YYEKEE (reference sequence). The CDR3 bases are TGTGCCAGCAGCGGCCGGGCCCCCGGAACCTACGAGCAGTACTTC. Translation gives CASSGRAPGTYEQYF.

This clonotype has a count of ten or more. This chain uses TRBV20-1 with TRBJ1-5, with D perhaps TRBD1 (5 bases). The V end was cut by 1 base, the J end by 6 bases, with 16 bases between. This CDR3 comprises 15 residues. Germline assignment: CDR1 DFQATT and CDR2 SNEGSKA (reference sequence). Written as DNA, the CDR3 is TGCAGTGCTAGAGTCGGAGGGGAAGGATTTCAGCCCCAGCATTTT. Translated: CSARVGGEGFQPQHF.